The 32 T cell receptor beta chains given below trace back to one sample, sequenced in a study of CD8 T cells in ankylosing spondylitis (dated by TCRdb to about 2017). Library preparation employed 5' RACE. TCRdb shows the sequencer as Illumina HiSeq 2500. TCRdb passed the public sequencing reads through fastp at Q25 and MiXCR, retaining productive beta sequences. Each record represents a unique CDR3 protein, reported with the most common genes and DNA among its rows. The table for this sample lists about 390,000 distinct CDR3 sequences; 20% to 25% of them were counted only once. The top ten hold about a sixth of the sample. General conclusions and limits of the study: A TCR beta motif of seven or eight highly homologous amino acid variants appeared characteristic of blood from ankylosing spondylitis patients.

No antigens are known for them. Source material: blood, either unsorted or a sorted T cell fraction (not recorded which). These receptor sequences come from a male donor with ankylosing spondylitis.

This clonotype has just a few counts. This chain uses TRBV5-1 with TRBJ1-5; 7 nucleotides match TRBD1. Germline lookup yields CDR1 SGHRS and CDR2 YFSETQ. V shed 3 bases and J 1 base; nucleotides not matched to a gene: 7. The CDR3 length is 16 residues. The CDR3 reads CASSSPPTGSNQPQHF. The DNA of the CDR3 is TGCGCCAGCAGCTCGCCCCCGACAGGGAGCAATCAGCCCCAGCATTTT. Variable domain in full (rest from reference TRBV5-1 and TRBJ1-5): KAGVTQTPRYLIKTRGQQVTLSCSPISGHRSVSWYQQTPGQGLQFLFEYFSETQRNKGNFPGRFSGRQFSNSRSEMNVSTLELGDSALYLCASSSPPTGSNQPQHFGDGTRLSIL.

The sample holds a few counts of this clonotype. The V call is TRBV29-1, the J call TRBJ1-1, with TRBD1 identical over 9 bases. CDR1 and CDR2 from the germline V gene are SQVTM and ANQGSEA. The length of the CDR3 is 12 residues. Trimming took 7 bases from V and 5 from J; bases not matched to a gene: 5. This CDR3 is CSAGQGWTEAFF. CDR3 DNA sequence: TGCAGCGCGGGACAGGGTTGGACTGAAGCTTTCTTT.

The chain has TRBV11-3 and TRBJ2-3; no clear D gene. The CDR3 contains 16 residues. The germline gives CDR1 SGHNT, CDR2 YENEEA. V lost 5 bases and J lost 0, with 15 bases in between. CDR3 DNA: TGTGCCAGCAGCCCGGACGGCAGTTCTAGCACAGATACGCAGTATTTT. It codes for CASSPDGSSSTDTQYF. Full variable domain (remainder filled in from reference TRBV11-3 and TRBJ2-3): EAGVVQSPRYKIIEKKQPVAFWCNPISGHNTLYWYLQNLGQGPELLIRYENEEAVDDSQLPKDRFSAERLKGVDSTLKIQPAELGDSAVYLCASSPDGSSSTDTQYFGPGTRLTVL.

The genes are TRBV20-1 and TRBJ2-1; the D gene is possibly TRBD1 (6 bases). Germline CDR1 is DFQATT and CDR2 is SNEGSKA (reference sequence). The CDR3 sequence is 13 residues long. Between the trimmed V and J ends, which lost 5 bases and 2 bases, there was a span of 10 bases. The CDR3 region is CSASDSPYNEQFF. In DNA, the CDR3 is TGCAGTGCTTCGGACAGCCCCTACAATGAGCAGTTCTTC.

The CDR3 bases are TGTGCCAGCAGCGAATTAAGCTCCTATAATTCACCCCTCCACTTT. Its translation: CASSELSSYNSPLHF. The V and J genes are TRBV9 and TRBJ1-6, with D unclear. CDR3 length equals 15 residues. V gave up 3 bases and J gave up 0 bases, with 7 bases separating them. The germline gives CDR1 SGDLS, CDR2 YYNGEE.

The chain is built from TRBV5-1 and TRBJ2-7; 9 nucleotides line up with TRBD1. This CDR3 is 14 amino acids long. V was clipped by 4 bases and J by 4 bases; unmatched bases: 6. Germline V CDR1 and CDR2: SGHRS, YFSETQ. This chain's CDR3 is CASSPLTGGYEQYF. The CDR3 DNA reads as TGCGCCAGCAGCCCCCTGACAGGGGGTTACGAGCAGTACTTC.

This clonotype was picked up many times. V usage is TRBV29-1 and J usage is TRBJ2-3; D perhaps matches TRBD2 (6 bases). Per germline, CDR1 SQVTM and CDR2 ANQGSEA. The CDR3 covers 15 residues. V was cut by 7 bases and J by 2 bases, with 19 bases left in between. The CDR3: CSADAGLSSTDTQYF. CDR3 coding DNA: TGCAGCGCCGACGCGGGACTCTCGTCCACAGATACGCAGTATTTT.

The chain couples TRBV18 to TRBJ2-7; no clear D gene. Trimming stripped 0 bases from V and 6 bases from J, with 0 bases between. Germline CDR1 reads KGHSH; CDR2 reads LQKENI. This CDR3 is 10 amino acids long. The DNA of the CDR3 is TGTGCCAGCTCACCACCCGAGCAGTACTTC. It specifies CASSPPEQYF.

With respect to this clonotype: In this CDR3 the conserved last residue, phenylalanine or tryptophan, is missing, so a read error is likely. It is unclear where the CDR3 begins or ends on the DNA, so no DNA is shown, and the CDR3 is as TCRdb lists it. J is TRBJ2-5 and V is TRBV7-9; the table gives TRBD1 as D, unverified against the DNA. The CDR3 extends over 11 residues, inclusive of both ends. CDR1 SEHNR and CDR2 FQNEAQ come from the germline V gene (reference sequence). The CDR3 is CASSSHGAAII.

J is TRBJ2-3 and V is TRBV4-1, with 8 bases lining up with TRBD2. CDR1 is MGHRA, CDR2 YSYEKL, per germline. Trimming cost V 4 bases and J 4 bases; bases outside gene matches: 13. The CDR3 is 17 amino acids. DNA of the CDR3: TGCGCCAGCAGCCCTCTCGCTCAGCGGGAGTTGGCAGATACGCAGTATTTT. This codes for CASSPLAQRELADTQYF.

This clonotype was seen only a few times. The chain employs TRBV11-2 and TRBJ2-3, with D unclear. CDR1 and CDR2 (germline): SGHAT, FQNNGV. The V end was cut by 6 bases, the J end by 9 bases, with 13 bases between. The CDR3 is made up of 12 amino acids. CDR3 protein: CASRVGSTTQYF. The CDR3 region has the DNA TGTGCCAGCAGGGTTGGATCGACCACGCAGTATTTT.

This chain joins TRBV5-1 and TRBJ2-1; TRBD2 is a possible D gene (6 bases). Between the trimmed V and J ends, which lost 5 bases and 9 bases, there was a span of 21 bases. Germline CDR1 and CDR2: SGHRS and YFSETQ. The CDR3 covers 15 residues. The CDR3 DNA reads TGCGCCAGCAGGATTAATCTAGCGAAAAGGGGTGAGCAGTTCTTC. Amino acids: CASRINLAKRGEQFF.

The table lists this clonotype with many counts. The chain carries TRBV12-3 or TRBV12-4 and TRBJ2-2; D gene ambiguous. Between the trimmed V and J ends, which lost 2 bases and 6 bases, there was a span of 7 bases. The CDR3 has 13 residues. CDR3 nucleotides: TGTGCCAGCAGTTTAATGATAGCCGGGGAGCTGTTTTTT. This gives the protein CASSLMIAGELFF.

V and J are TRBV30 and TRBJ2-1; D ambiguous. CDR3 length equals 11 residues. The germline CDR1 and CDR2 sequences are GTSNPN and SVGIG (reference sequence). The V gene lost 1 base and the J gene lost 10 bases, with 8 bases spanning the gap. The CDR3 nucleotides read TGTGCCTGGAGTGGAGTGGGCGAGCAGTTCTTC. Its protein product is CAWSGVGEQFF.

This clonotype was recorded at least ten times. This chain joins TRBV7-2 and TRBJ2-7, with TRBD2 as a possible D gene (6 bases). Trimming left V 0 bases short and J 3 bases short, with 12 bases between. This CDR3 has 15 amino acids. CDR1 is SGHTA and CDR2 is FQGNSA in the germline V gene. The chain's CDR3 is CASSLAGRDLYEQYF. For the CDR3, the DNA is TGTGCCAGCAGCTTAGCTGGGCGGGATCTCTACGAGCAGTACTTC.

In DNA, the CDR3 is TGTGCCAGCACGTTCGACAGCAATCAGCCCCAGCATTTT. Translation gives CASTFDSNQPQHF. The chain combines TRBV12-3 or TRBV12-4 with TRBJ1-5; the D is unclear. The CDR3 contains 13 residues. The V gene lost 7 bases and the J gene lost 1 base, with 8 bases spanning the gap.

The chain links TRBV5-1 to TRBJ1-1; D call uncertain. The V gene lost 2 bases and the J gene lost 1 base, with 9 bases spanning the gap. Per the germline V gene, CDR1 is SGHRS and CDR2 is YFSETQ. The CDR3 has 14 residues. The CDR3 DNA follows: TGCGCCAGCAGCTTCATCCACGGGAACACTGAAGCTTTCTTT. It yields the protein CASSFIHGNTEAFF. The full variable domain, completed using reference TRBV5-1 and TRBJ1-1, is KAGVTQTPRYLIKTRGQQVTLSCSPISGHRSVSWYQQTPGQGLQFLFEYFSETQRNKGNFPGRFSGRQFSNSRSEMNVSTLELGDSALYLCASSFIHGNTEAFFGQGTRLTVV.

J is TRBJ2-7 and V is TRBV20-1; a possible D gene is TRBD1 (5 bases). Trimming took 3 bases from V and 0 from J, leaving 9 bases between them. The V gene's germline CDR1 is DFQATT and CDR2 SNEGSKA (reference sequence). The CDR3 totals 13 residues. The CDR3 sequence is CSASRQISYEQYF. CDR3 DNA sequence: TGCAGTGCTAGCAGACAGATCTCCTACGAGCAGTACTTC.

This clonotype was seen more than once but under ten times. The genes are TRBV7-9 and TRBJ2-7; no clear D. CDR1 SEHNR and CDR2 FQNEAQ come from the germline V gene (reference sequence). With 5 bases removed from V and 3 bases from J, the gap between germline ends came to 17 bases. This CDR3 spans 15 amino acids. For the CDR3, the DNA is TGTGCCAGCAGCCCGCGGTCGGGCCCATACTACGAGCAGTACTTC. It yields the protein CASSPRSGPYYEQYF. The full variable domain, its missing parts supplied by reference TRBV7-9 and TRBJ2-7, is DTGVSQNPRHKITKRGQNVTFRCDPISEHNRLYWYRQTLGQGPEFLTYFQNEAQLEKSRLLSDRFSAERPKGSFSTLEIQRTEQGDSAMYLCASSPRSGPYYEQYFGPGTRLTVT.

This clonotype has just a few counts. The CDR3 sequence is CASSFSTSGGVDTQYF. For the CDR3, the DNA is TGTGCCAGCAGCTTCAGCACTAGCGGAGGGGTAGATACGCAGTATTTT. The genes are TRBV7-2 and TRBJ2-3; 8 bases fit TRBD2. CDR1 and CDR2 (germline): SGHTA, FQGNSA. V lost 3 bases to trimming and J lost 5 bases; unmatched junction nucleotides: 10. The CDR3 contains 16 residues.

This clonotype was detected a few times. V gene TRBV14 combines with J gene TRBJ2-1; D tentatively fits TRBD1 or TRBD2 (5 bases each). V was clipped by 0 bases and J by 3 bases, with 18 bases between them. The CDR3 length is 18 residues. In germline, CDR1 is SGHDN, CDR2 FVKESK. Here the CDR3 reads CASSQDKMRGPLYNEQFF. DNA for the CDR3: TGTGCCAGCAGCCAAGATAAAATGAGGGGTCCCCTCTACAATGAGCAGTTCTTC.

This clonotype was found a few times. The chain recombines TRBV12-3 or TRBV12-4 with TRBJ2-2; D not certain. V was pared by 5 bases and J by 5 bases, with 12 bases between. The CDR3 sequence is 14 residues long. The CDR3 coding sequence is TGTGCCAGCAGTCCCCAGGACCGTACCGGGGAGCTGTTTTTT. Amino acid sequence: CASSPQDRTGELFF.

In its sample, this clonotype was seen once. J is TRBJ1-1 and V is TRBV20-1, with D perhaps TRBD1 (5 bases). V was cut by 4 bases and J by 3 bases, with 15 bases left in between. The CDR3 is made up of 14 amino acids. Germline loops: CDR1 DFQATT, CDR2 SNEGSKA (reference sequence). The DNA for the CDR3 is TGCAGTGCTAAGGGGCGTCGGGGGGACACTGAAGCTTTCTTT. It specifies CSAKGRRGDTEAFF.

In this sample, this clonotype turned up a few times. The rearrangement links TRBV15 to TRBJ1-1, with TRBD1 as a possible D gene (5 bases). Trimming cost V 0 bases and J 4 bases, with 12 bases left between them. This CDR3 is 15 amino acids long. Germline loops: CDR1 LNHNV, CDR2 YYDKDF (reference sequence). CDR3: CATSRDLSGGTEAFF. As DNA, the CDR3 is TGTGCCACCAGCAGAGATCTAAGCGGGGGCACTGAAGCTTTCTTT.

Many counts were recorded for this clonotype. The genes are TRBV11-2 and TRBJ2-4; TRBD2 matches 8 bases. The trim removed 1 base at V and 5 bases at J, leaving 1 base unmatched. Germline CDR1 is SGHAT and CDR2 is FQNNGV. This CDR3 comprises 14 residues. CDR3 nucleotide sequence: TGTGCCAGCAGCTTAGCGGGAGGGGAAAACATTCAGTACTTC. It specifies CASSLAGGENIQYF. Full variable domain (remainder filled in from reference TRBV11-2 and TRBJ2-4): EAGVAQSPRYKIIEKRQSVAFWCNPISGHATLYWYQQILGQGPKLLIQFQNNGVVDDSQLPKDRFSAERLKGVDSTLKIQPAKLEDSAVYLCASSLAGGENIQYFGAGTRLSVL.

V gene TRBV4-1 combines with J gene TRBJ2-2, with D possibly called TRBD1 or TRBD2 (6 bases each). Trimming shortened V by 0 bases and J by 1 base, and 12 bases separated the two germline ends. The CDR3 spans 17 residues. The germline V gene has CDR1 MGHRA and CDR2 YSYEKL. CDR3 coding DNA: TGCGCCAGCAGCCAAGATGCCGGGGGCTGGAACACCGGGGAGCTGTTTTTT. This codes for CASSQDAGGWNTGELFF.

This chain joins TRBV28 and TRBJ2-3; a possible D gene is TRBD2 (5 bases). From germline, CDR1 is MDHEN and CDR2 SYDVKM. V gave up 5 bases and J gave up 5 bases, with 8 bases separating them. The CDR3 totals 12 residues. This CDR3 reads CASSERQDTQYF. The CDR3 nucleotides are TGTGCCAGCAGTGAGCGGCAAGATACGCAGTATTTT.

At least ten counts were recorded for this clonotype. The rearrangement joins TRBV29-1 to TRBJ1-4, with 7 bases fitting TRBD1. With 0 bases clipped from V and 9 bases from J, the junction kept 7 bases outside the gene matches. The CDR3 has 14 amino acids. CDR1 and CDR2 (germline): SQVTM, ANQGSEA. The CDR3 bases are TGCAGCGTTGAAGACAGGGGGGGCATGAAAAAACTGTTTTTT. This encodes CSVEDRGGMKKLFF.

This rearrangement joins TRBV19 to TRBJ2-1; 11 nucleotides align to TRBD2. In germline, CDR1 is LNHDA, CDR2 SQIVND (reference sequence). This CDR3 has 14 amino acids. The junction had 2 bases not matched to a gene; V was cut back by 5 bases and J by 5 bases. CDR3 loop: CASSATSGNNEQFF. CDR3 DNA sequence: TGTGCCAGTAGTGCGACTAGCGGGAACAATGAGCAGTTCTTC.

This clonotype was counted ten times or more. Here the CDR3 reads CSVVKETQYF. CDR3 DNA: TGCAGCGTTGTTAAAGAGACCCAGTACTTC. This rearrangement joins TRBV29-1 to TRBJ2-5; the D is unclear. This CDR3 is built from 10 residues. CDR1 is SQVTM and CDR2 is ANQGSEA in the germline V gene. V dropped 4 bases and J dropped 3 bases, with 3 bases sitting between them.

The chain couples TRBV11-1 to TRBJ2-1, with D tentatively TRBD1 (8 bases). The CDR3 has 19 amino acids. CDR1 SGHAT and CDR2 FQDESV come from the germline V gene (reference sequence). V was shortened by 4 bases and J by 2 bases, with 24 bases between the two germline ends. In nucleotides, the CDR3 is TGTGCCAGCAGCTCGGGAGGACAGGGTGGATTTAGCACCTACAATGAGCAGTTCTTC. This encodes CASSSGGQGGFSTYNEQFF.

The chain joins TRBV7-9 to TRBJ2-7; 7 bases line up with TRBD1. V trimming: 3 bases; J trimming: 3 bases; junction bases outside the gene matches: 8. The CDR3 contains 15 residues. Looked up from germline, CDR1 is SEHNR and CDR2 is FQNEAQ (reference sequence). This CDR3 is CASSLGPGQYYEQYF. CDR3 sequence (DNA): TGTGCCAGCAGCTTGGGACCGGGACAGTACTACGAGCAGTACTTC.